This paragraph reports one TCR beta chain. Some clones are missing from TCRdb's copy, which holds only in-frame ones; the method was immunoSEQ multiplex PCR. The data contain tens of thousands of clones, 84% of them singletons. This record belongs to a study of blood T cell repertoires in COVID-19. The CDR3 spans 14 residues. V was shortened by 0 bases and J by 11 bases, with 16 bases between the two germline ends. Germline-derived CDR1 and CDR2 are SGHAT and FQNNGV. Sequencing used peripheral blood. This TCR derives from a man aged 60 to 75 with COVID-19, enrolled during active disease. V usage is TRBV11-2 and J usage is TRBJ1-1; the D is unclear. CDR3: CASSLERQSISAFF. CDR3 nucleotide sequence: TGTGCCAGCAGCTTAGAGCGGCAGTCTATTTCGGCTTTCTTT.